This passage covers 8 T cell receptor beta chains from one sample sequenced in a study of control samples from healthy donors and cancer patients. Clones were read by immunoSEQ multiplex PCR, and TCRdb kept only the in-frame ones, dropping some. This sample has 150,000 to 200,000 clones; approximately 90% occur once, and the top ten carry around 12%. Sequenced: blood. These receptor sequences come from a man aged 25 to 40 in good health.

The CDR3 here is CASRPPSGTGGRDTQYF. CDR3 sequence (DNA): TGTGCCAGCAGGCCGCCTTCCGGGACAGGGGGGAGGGATACGCAGTATTTT. V usage is TRBV14 and J usage is TRBJ2-3; 11 nucleotides match TRBD1. CDR1 is SGHDN, CDR2 FVKESK, per germline. The CDR3 runs to 17 residues. Trimming cost V 6 bases and J 6 bases; bases outside gene matches: 14.

V usage is TRBV5-1 and J usage is TRBJ1-6; no clear D gene. The CDR3 has 14 residues. V was shortened by 4 bases and J by 12 bases, with 17 bases between the two germline ends. Germline loops: CDR1 SGHRS, CDR2 YFSETQ. The CDR3 here is CASSLTEVIGPLHF. CDR3 DNA: TGCGCCAGCAGCCTGACCGAGGTGATTGGACCCCTCCACTTT.

V usage is TRBV9 and J usage is TRBJ2-7, with TRBD1 matching 11 bases. Germline lookup yields CDR1 SGDLS and CDR2 YYNGEE. The length of the CDR3 is 14 residues. V trimming: 3 bases; J trimming: 3 bases; junction bases outside the gene matches: 2. The CDR3 DNA reads TGTGCCAGCAGCGCCGGGACAGGGGGCTACGAGCAGTACTTC. This encodes CASSAGTGGYEQYF. Drawing the rest from reference TRBV9 and TRBJ2-7, the complete variable domain is DSGVTQTPKHLITATGQRVTLRCSPRSGDLSVYWYQQSLDQGLQFLIQYYNGEERAKGNILERFSAQQFPDLHSELNLSSLELGDSALYFCASSAGTGGYEQYFGPGTRLTVT.

The rearrangement links TRBV29-1 to TRBJ1-5; D possibly corresponds to TRBD1 (5 bases). The CDR3 is made up of 12 amino acids. V dropped 5 bases and J dropped 7 bases, with 12 bases sitting between them. Looked up from germline, CDR1 is SQVTM and CDR2 is ANQGSEA. In DNA form, the CDR3 reads TGCAGCGTTTCTCAGGGCAGGCAGCCCCAGCATTTT. Translation: CSVSQGRQPQHF. Using reference TRBV29-1 and TRBJ1-5 for the parts outside the CDR3, the full variable domain is SAVISQKPSRDICQRGTSLTIQCQVDSQVTMMFWYRQQPGQSLTLIATANQGSEATYESGFVIDKFPISRPNLTFSTLTVSNMSPEDSSIYLCSVSQGRQPQHFGDGTRLSIL.

The genes are TRBV27 and TRBJ1-1; D is possibly TRBD1 (5 bases). V shed 6 bases and J shed 4 bases, with 12 bases lying between them. The CDR3 consists of 13 residues. Germline V gives CDR1 MNHEY, CDR2 SMNVEV (reference sequence). CDR3: CASRIAGATEAFF. The CDR3 DNA reads as TGTGCCAGCAGAATAGCCGGGGCCACTGAAGCTTTCTTT.

The chain combines TRBV7-2 with TRBJ2-7; D assignment may be TRBD1 or TRBD2 (5 bases each). CDR3 length: 14 residues. Per germline, CDR1 SGHTA and CDR2 FQGNSA. V was cut by 5 bases and J by 5 bases, with 16 bases left in between. The DNA of the CDR3 is TGTGCCAGCAGCGCCGTGGGGGAATTTGACGAGCAGTACTTC. Encoded protein: CASSAVGEFDEQYF.

The chain carries TRBV7-8 and TRBJ2-3, with 11 bases lining up with TRBD2. Germline assignment: CDR1 SGHVS and CDR2 FQNEAQ. The length of the CDR3 is 18 residues. V trimming: 5 bases; J trimming: 2 bases; junction bases outside the gene matches: 12. CDR3: CASSPRILAGASTDTQYF. CDR3 bases: TGTGCCAGCAGCCCTAGGATACTAGCGGGGGCCTCCACAGATACGCAGTATTTT.

The rearrangement links TRBV11-2 to TRBJ2-3; D gene ambiguous. V was clipped by 5 bases and J by 3 bases, with 12 bases between them. CDR3 length equals 14 residues. Germline V lookup: CDR1 SGHAT, CDR2 FQNNGV. In nucleotides, the CDR3 is TGTGCCAGCAGCCCATTCAAGGGAACAGATACGCAGTATTTT. Protein: CASSPFKGTDTQYF.